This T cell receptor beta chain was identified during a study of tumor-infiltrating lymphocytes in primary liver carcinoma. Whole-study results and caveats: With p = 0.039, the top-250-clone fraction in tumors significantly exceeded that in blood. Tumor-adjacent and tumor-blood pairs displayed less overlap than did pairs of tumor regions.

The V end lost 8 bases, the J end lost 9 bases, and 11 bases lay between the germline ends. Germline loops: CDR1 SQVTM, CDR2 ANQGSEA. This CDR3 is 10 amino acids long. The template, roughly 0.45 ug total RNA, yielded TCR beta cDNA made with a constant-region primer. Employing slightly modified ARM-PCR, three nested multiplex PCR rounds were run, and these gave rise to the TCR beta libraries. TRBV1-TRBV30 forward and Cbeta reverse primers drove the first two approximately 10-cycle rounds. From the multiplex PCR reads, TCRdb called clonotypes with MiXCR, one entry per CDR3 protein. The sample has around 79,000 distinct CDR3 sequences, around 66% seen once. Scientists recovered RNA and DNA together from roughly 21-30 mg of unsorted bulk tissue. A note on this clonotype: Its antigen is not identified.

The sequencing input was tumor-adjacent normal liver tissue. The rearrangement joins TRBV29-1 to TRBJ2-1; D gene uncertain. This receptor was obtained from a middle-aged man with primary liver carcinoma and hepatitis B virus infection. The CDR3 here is CSIVVGEQFF. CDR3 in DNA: TGCAGCATTGTGGTGGGTGAGCAGTTCTTC.